What follows describes a single T cell receptor beta chain. Its matching antigen is unknown. The CDR3 contains 18 residues. Trimming shortened V by 1 base and J by 2 bases, and 19 bases separated the two germline ends. Germline CDR1 and CDR2: SEHNR and FQNEAQ (reference sequence). TCRdb recomputed calls from the 5' RACE reads with MiXCR, one row per CDR3 protein. The sample contains 250,000 to 350,000 distinct CDR3 sequences, roughly an eighth of which appear only once. The sample comes from a study of T-cell memory formation after mild COVID-19. Whole-study findings and limits: There were some responding clones in pre-infection memory, which suggested that cross-reactive memory had joined.

The chain combines TRBV7-9 with TRBJ2-3; D perhaps matches TRBD1 (7 bases). The source material was PBMCs or a T cell subset sorted from them (not recorded which). This receptor was identified in a man between 18 and 35 years old who had mild COVID-19 (a few samples of this study predate the infection). Cell type and time point are not known. In nucleotides, the CDR3 is TGTGCCAGCAGCTTAGGTGGAGGGGACAGAGTCTACACAGATACGCAGTATTTT. Amino acid sequence: CASSLGGGDRVYTDTQYF.